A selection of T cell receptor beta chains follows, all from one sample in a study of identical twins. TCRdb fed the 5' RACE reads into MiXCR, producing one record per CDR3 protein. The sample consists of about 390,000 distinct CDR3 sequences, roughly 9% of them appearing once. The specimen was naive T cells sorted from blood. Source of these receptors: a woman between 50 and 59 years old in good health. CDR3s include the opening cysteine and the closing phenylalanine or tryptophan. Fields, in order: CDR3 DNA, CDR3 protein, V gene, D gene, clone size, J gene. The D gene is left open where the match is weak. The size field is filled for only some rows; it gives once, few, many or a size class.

TGTGCCAGCAGACAGGGCAAGACCCAGTACTTC | CASRQGKTQYF | TRBV6-2/TRBV6-3 | NA | many | TRBJ2-5
TGCGCCAGCAGCTTGGAACCGAGCAATCAGCCCCAGCATTTT | CASSLEPSNQPQHF | TRBV5-1 | NA | NA | TRBJ1-5
TGTGCCACCGAGAGAGGAGGGGGAGATACGCAGTATTTT | CATERGGGDTQYF | TRBV24-1 | NA | few | TRBJ2-3
TGTGCCAGCTACTATGAGGACAGGGGCGACTATGGCTACACCTTC | CASYYEDRGDYGYTF | TRBV25-1 | TRBD1 | NA | TRBJ1-2
TGTGCCAGCAGCCCGCCCGGTCAGCGGAACACAGATACGCAGTATTTT | CASSPPGQRNTDTQYF | TRBV9 | NA | NA | TRBJ2-3
TGTGCCAGCAGTTTACTTGGGGGAGGCACAGATACGCAGTATTTT | CASSLLGGGTDTQYF | TRBV27 | NA | many | TRBJ2-3
TGTGCCACCAGCATGACTAGCGGGAGGGGGGGGAATGAGCAGTTCTTC | CATSMTSGRGGNEQFF | TRBV15 | TRBD2 | many | TRBJ2-1
TGTGCCAGCGCCGGAGGGCCTAACGAGCAGTACTTC | CASAGGPNEQYF | TRBV9 | NA | NA | TRBJ2-7
TGCAGTGCTAGGCCAGCGGGAGGGCGACAGACCCAGTACTTC | CSARPAGGRQTQYF | TRBV20-1 | TRBD2 | few | TRBJ2-5
TGTGCCAGCAACCGGGACAGCAACACTGAAGCTTTCTTT | CASNRDSNTEAFF | TRBV2 | TRBD1 | NA | TRBJ1-1
TGTGCCAGCAGTCCCCGACAGGGTAACACTGAAGCTTTCTTT | CASSPRQGNTEAFF | TRBV12-3/TRBV12-4 | TRBD1 | many | TRBJ1-1
TGTGCCACCAGTGATGTCCAGGGCAATCAGCCCCAGCATTTT | CATSDVQGNQPQHF | TRBV24-1 | NA | few | TRBJ1-5
TGTGCCAGCAGCCTCGGGACTAGCGGGAGATTTGGCAATGAGCAGTTCTTC | CASSLGTSGRFGNEQFF | TRBV7-3 | TRBD2 | few | TRBJ2-1
TGTGCCAGCAGCAAGATCCGGGAATTGAACACCGGGGAGCTGTTTTTT | CASSKIRELNTGELFF | TRBV7-8 | NA | few | TRBJ2-2
TGTGCCAGCAGCCAAGTAACGACTAGCGGGACCCTCTACGAGCAGTACTTC | CASSQVTTSGTLYEQYF | TRBV3-1 | TRBD2 | NA | TRBJ2-7
TGTGCCAGCAGTTACGGTGCTCGGGGAAACACCATATATTTT | CASSYGARGNTIYF | TRBV6-5 | NA | few | TRBJ1-3
TGTGCCAGCAGCGTGGATCTAGCGGGAGTCCTGGATGAGCAGTTCTTC | CASSVDLAGVLDEQFF | TRBV9 | TRBD2 | NA | TRBJ2-1
TGTGCCAGCTCACCACCGGGAAGCCCCTCTATGCAGTATTTT | CASSPPGSPSMQYF | TRBV18 | NA | NA | TRBJ2-3
TGTGCCAGCAGCCGGACTAGCGGGAGTGTGGGCAATGAGCAGTTCTTC | CASSRTSGSVGNEQFF | TRBV12-3/TRBV12-4 | TRBD2 | NA | TRBJ2-1
TGTGCCAGCACTACACTAGCGGGAGACACCGGGGAGCTGTTTTTT | CASTTLAGDTGELFF | TRBV2 | TRBD2 | NA | TRBJ2-2
TGTGCCAGCTCACCACCTATTAATGGGCATGAGCAGTTCTTC | CASSPPINGHEQFF | TRBV18 | NA | NA | TRBJ2-1
TGTGCCAGCAGCTTAGGCGGGAGCGTTGAGCAGTTCTTC | CASSLGGSVEQFF | TRBV7-2 | TRBD2 | many | TRBJ2-1
TGCGCCAGCAGCTTGGGCAGGGGACCAGATACGCAGTATTTT | CASSLGRGPDTQYF | TRBV5-1 | NA | few | TRBJ2-3
TGTGCCAGCAGCCCCCTGGGGACAGGGCGAAACTATGGCTACACCTTC | CASSPLGTGRNYGYTF | TRBV3-1 | TRBD1 | NA | TRBJ1-2
TGTGCCAGCAGCGGTAGCGGGAGTAGGACCGGGGAGCTGTTTTTT | CASSGSGSRTGELFF | TRBV9 | TRBD2 | many | TRBJ2-2
TGTGCCAGCAGTGAATATGGAGGCGGGAGAACCTACAATGAGCAGTTCTTC | CASSEYGGGRTYNEQFF | TRBV25-1 | TRBD2 | NA | TRBJ2-1
TGCGCCAGCAGCTTGGGAGTCTACTCCTACGAGCAGTACTTC | CASSLGVYSYEQYF | TRBV5-1 | NA | NA | TRBJ2-7
TGTGCCACCGGGGACCCCGGGGAGCTGTTTTTT | CATGDPGELFF | TRBV24-1 | NA | many | TRBJ2-2
TGTGCCAGCAGCCTCACCGGTAGCGGGAACGAAGAGACCCAGTACTTC | CASSLTGSGNEETQYF | TRBV7-2 | TRBD2 | many | TRBJ2-5
TGTGCCACCACTCCGGGACAGGGGGCGCCTGGGGCCAACGTCCTGACTTTC | CATTPGQGAPGANVLTF | TRBV24-1 | TRBD1 | NA | TRBJ2-6
TGCGCCAGCAGCTTGATGCAGGGTACCCAATCACCCCTCCACTTT | CASSLMQGTQSPLHF | TRBV5-1 | NA | many | TRBJ1-6
TGTGCCAGCAGTTACCTGGGACAGAGCTACAATGAGCAGTTCTTC | CASSYLGQSYNEQFF | TRBV6-6 | TRBD1 | many | TRBJ2-1
TGCGCCAGCAGCTTTCTTAGCGGACCCGTCTCTGGGGCCAACGTCCTGACTTTC | CASSFLSGPVSGANVLTF | TRBV5-1 | NA | NA | TRBJ2-6
TGCAGCGGCCTCCCGGGACAGGGGGCCGGGGAGCTGTTTTTT | CSGLPGQGAGELFF | TRBV29-1 | TRBD1 | NA | TRBJ2-2
TGCAGTGCTAGCCCGACTAGCATCGGCACAGATACGCAGTATTTT | CSASPTSIGTDTQYF | TRBV20-1 | TRBD2 | few | TRBJ2-3
TGCAGTGCTAGTCCGGGCTCTAATCAGCCCCAGCATTTT | CSASPGSNQPQHF | TRBV20-1 | NA | few | TRBJ1-5